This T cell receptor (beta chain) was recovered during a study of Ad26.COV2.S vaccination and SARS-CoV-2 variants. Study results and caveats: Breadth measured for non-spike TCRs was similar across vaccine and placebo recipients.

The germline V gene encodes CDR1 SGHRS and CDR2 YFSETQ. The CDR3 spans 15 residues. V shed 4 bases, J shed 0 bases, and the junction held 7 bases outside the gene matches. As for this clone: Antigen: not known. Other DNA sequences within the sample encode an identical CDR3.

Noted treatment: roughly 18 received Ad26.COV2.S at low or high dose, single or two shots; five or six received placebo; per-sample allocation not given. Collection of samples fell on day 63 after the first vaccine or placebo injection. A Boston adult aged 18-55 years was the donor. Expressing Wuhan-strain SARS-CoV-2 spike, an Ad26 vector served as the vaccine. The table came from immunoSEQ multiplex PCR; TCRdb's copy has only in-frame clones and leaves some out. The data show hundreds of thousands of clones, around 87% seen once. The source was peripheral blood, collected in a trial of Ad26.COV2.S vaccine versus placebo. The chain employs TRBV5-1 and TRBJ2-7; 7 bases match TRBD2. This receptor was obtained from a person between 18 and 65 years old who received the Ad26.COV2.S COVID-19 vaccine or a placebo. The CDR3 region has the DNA TGCGCCAGCAGCGAGAGGACGGGGGGCTCCTACGAGCAGTACTTC. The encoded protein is CASSERTGGSYEQYF.